This T cell receptor beta chain was sequenced during a study of preoperative IRX-2 immunotherapy in early breast cancer. Documented treatment: preoperative locoregional IRX-2 cytokine immunotherapy. Preoperative locoregional IRX-2 cytokine immunotherapy was tested in the phase Ib source study. Assay used: immunoSEQ multiplex PCR; TCRdb lists only in-frame clones, some missing. The profile covers tens of thousands of clones, with approximately 75% appearing a single time and less than 1.5% taken by the ten largest. The CDR3 length is 16 residues. CDR1 is SGHVS and CDR2 is FNYEAQ in the germline V gene. V lost 5 bases to trimming and J lost 6 bases; unmatched junction nucleotides: 12.

This clonotype was sampled from a human donor with breast cancer. The source was lymph node tissue, collected after IRX-2 immunotherapy. This chain uses TRBV7-6 with TRBJ1-4, with 7 bases identical to TRBD1. CDR3 amino acids: CASSPPNRGRDEKLFF. DNA of the CDR3: TGTGCCAGCAGCCCTCCTAACAGGGGTCGGGATGAAAAACTGTTTTTT.